This T cell receptor beta chain came from a study of cytomegalovirus exposure and HLA in healthy donors. General study points: HLA restriction was apparent for most CMV-associated TCR beta chains in a later analysis. Most TCRs appeared rarely, but some public TCRs recurred in many donors. A missense DCLRE1C variant was associated with V- and J-gene trimming of TCR beta chains in a later analysis, and an independent cohort replicated the association.

Vbeta (60) and Jbeta (13) primers were used in the PCR. Profiling relied on immunoSEQ multiplex PCR, and the TCRdb table lists in-frame clones only, not all of them. The repertoire consists of over 120,000 clones, with around 10% occurring once and the leading ten covering under 2%. In germline, CDR1 is MNHEY, CDR2 SMNVEV (reference sequence). The length of the CDR3 is 12 residues. The ends were cut back, 4 bases at V and 5 bases at J, with 8 bases in the middle. This clone has a handful of counts. Its target is not known. The sample taken for sequencing was PBMCs. The V gene is TRBV27, the J gene TRBJ1-2; TRBD1 might be the D (6 bases). The TCR sequence derives from a man over 45 in good health and CMV-seronegative. The CDR3 nucleotides read TGTGCCAGCAGTTCACAGGGATATGGCTACACCTTC. Translation gives CASSSQGYGYTF.